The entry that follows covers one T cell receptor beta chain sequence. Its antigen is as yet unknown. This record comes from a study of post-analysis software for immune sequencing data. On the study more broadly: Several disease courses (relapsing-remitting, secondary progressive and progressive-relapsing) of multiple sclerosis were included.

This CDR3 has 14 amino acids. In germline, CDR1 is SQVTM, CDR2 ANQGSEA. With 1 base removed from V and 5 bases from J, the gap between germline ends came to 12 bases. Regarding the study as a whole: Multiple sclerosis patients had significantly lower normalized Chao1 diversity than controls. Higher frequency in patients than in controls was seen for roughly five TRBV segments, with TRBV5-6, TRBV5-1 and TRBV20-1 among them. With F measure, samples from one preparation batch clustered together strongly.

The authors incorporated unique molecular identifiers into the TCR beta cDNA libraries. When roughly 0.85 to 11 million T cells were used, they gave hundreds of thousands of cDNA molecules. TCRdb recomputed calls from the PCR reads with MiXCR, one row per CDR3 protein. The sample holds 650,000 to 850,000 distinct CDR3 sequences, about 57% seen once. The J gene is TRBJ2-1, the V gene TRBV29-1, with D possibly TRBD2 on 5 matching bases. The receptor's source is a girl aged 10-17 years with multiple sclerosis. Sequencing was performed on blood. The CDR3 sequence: CSVEATSGDNEQFF. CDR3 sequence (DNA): TGCAGCGTTGAAGCAACGTCCGGGGACAATGAGCAGTTCTTC.